This entry is about one T cell receptor (beta chain). Its antigen is as yet unknown. The library protocol tagged individual cDNA molecules with unique molecular identifiers. TCRdb reprocessed the 5' RACE reads via MiXCR and lists one record per CDR3 protein. The profile shows 40,000 to 45,000 distinct CDR3 sequences, more than 9% of them singletons. This record belongs to a study of early T cells in non-severe SARS-CoV-2 infection. Study-level background: Chains from this unsorted whole-blood bulk RNA could not be paired.

Study outcomes and limitations: A preference for anti-spike CD8 responses marked VDJdb matching, which missed private and CD4 specificities.

Trimming left V 3 bases short and J 1 base short, with 6 bases between. Per the germline V gene, CDR1 is ENHRY and CDR2 is SYGVKD. This CDR3 has 13 residues. The TCR originated in an adult who was a healthcare worker with PCR-confirmed SARS-CoV-2 infection or an uninfected control (not recorded which). The rearrangement uses TRBV10-3 and TRBJ1-1; D perhaps matches TRBD1 (5 bases). Sequences were obtained from whole blood. In DNA, the CDR3 is TGTGCCATCAGTGACGGACAGAACACTGAAGCTTTCTTT. Translating gives CAISDGQNTEAFF.